This entry describes one T cell receptor (beta chain). The time point is: peripheral blood 6 weeks after treatment start. Patients' urothelial carcinoma was locally advanced or metastatic. Repertoires were generated with immunoSEQ multiplex PCR, while TCRdb's copy carries only in-frame clones and drops some. The table lists some 30,000 clones, 75% to 85% of them singletons. The record originates from a study of PD-L1 blockade in urothelial cancer. Study at large: Beginning in the mid-2010s, patients received atezolizumab, given as 1,200 mg intravenously every 3 weeks. Timepoints chosen for blood analysis were 3 weeks (second dose) and 6 weeks after treatment start. Counts from blood samples showed a median of roughly 130,000 T cells.

The J segment lost 4 bases and the V segment lost 4 bases, leaving 8 bases of the junction unmatched. Looked up from germline, CDR1 is SGHTA and CDR2 is FQGNSA. The length of the CDR3 is 16 residues. Sequenced material: PBMCs, taken around atezolizumab (anti-PD-L1) treatment. The rearrangement uses TRBV7-2 and TRBJ2-3; 10 bases are a match to TRBD2. This receptor was obtained from a man between 65 and 85 years old with urothelial cancer. The CDR3 DNA sequence: TGTGCCAGCAGCTCAAAGCGGGGGGGCAGGGCAGATACGCAGTATTTT. Translated: CASSSKRGGRADTQYF. Looking up the rest from reference TRBV7-2 and TRBJ2-3 gives the full variable domain: GAGVSQSPSNKVTEKGKDVELRCDPISGHTALYWYRQSLGQGLEFLIYFQGNSAPDKSGLPSDRFSAERTGGSVSTLTIQRTQQEDSAVYLCASSSKRGGRADTQYFGPGTRLTVL.